These 13 T cell receptor beta chains were all obtained from the same sample, sequenced in a study of tumor and adjacent non-tumor tissue in lung cancer. Three rounds of nested PCR, following a modified ARM-PCR protocol, produced the TCRbeta library. In TCRdb, the multiplex PCR reads were re-called with MiXCR into one record per CDR3 protein. This sample has 200,000 to 250,000 distinct CDR3 sequences, with about 76% found just once. RNA was extracted from bulk tissue without any cell sorting. Input material: lung tumor tissue. The receptors originated from a man between 60 and 75 years old with non-small cell lung cancer.

This clonotype turned up a few times. The rearrangement uses TRBV5-6 and TRBJ1-2; D is unclear. The germline V and J ends were trimmed by 4 bases and 5 bases, with 15 bases remaining between them. Per germline, CDR1 SGHDT and CDR2 YYEEEE. The CDR3 sequence is 14 residues long. CDR3 sequence reads: CASSPPLTGYGYTF. The CDR3 DNA is TGTGCCAGCAGCCCGCCGCTGACGGGGTATGGCTACACCTTC.

For this clonotype: It is likely a read error, because the conserved phenylalanine at the end of the CDR3 is missing. The CDR3 protein is CATSVPGLAYNEQFL. In DNA form, the CDR3 reads TGTGCCACCAGTGTCCCCGGACTAGCCTATAATGAGCAGTTCTTA. The rearrangement links TRBV24-1 to TRBJ2-1, with 8 nucleotides matching TRBD2. CDR1 is KGHDR and CDR2 is SFDVKD in the germline V gene. CDR3 length equals 15 residues.

This clonotype has at least ten counts. This chain joins TRBV29-1 and TRBJ2-3; no firm D call. The CDR3 covers 12 residues. The germline V and J ends were trimmed by 7 bases and 2 bases, with 10 bases remaining between them. The germline CDR1 and CDR2 sequences are SQVTM and ANQGSEA. Here the CDR3 reads CSARAHTDTQYF. The DNA of the CDR3 is TGCAGCGCACGAGCCCACACAGATACGCAGTATTTT.

This clonotype has just a few counts. The CDR3 sequence: CASSSGVLAGTPGDTQYF. In DNA, the CDR3 is TGTGCCAGCAGCTCCGGCGTTTTAGCGGGCACCCCTGGGGATACGCAGTATTTT. This chain links TRBV5-4 with TRBJ2-3; 7 nucleotides line up with TRBD2. This CDR3 region has 18 residues. The germline CDR1 and CDR2 sequences are SGHNT and YYREEE (reference sequence). Losses at the gene ends were 3 bases for V and 6 bases for J; bases not matched to a gene: 19.

This clonotype has at least ten counts. CDR3 sequence reads: CASSLKGQETQYF. CDR3 in DNA: TGTGCCAGCAGCTTGAAAGGGCAAGAGACCCAGTACTTC. The chain recombines TRBV5-4 with TRBJ2-5, with D unclear. Germline loops: CDR1 SGHNT, CDR2 YYREEE (reference sequence). The CDR3 consists of 13 residues. V was pared by 1 base and J by 2 bases, with 6 bases between.

As regards this clonotype: Germline is not matched at one junction end, which may reflect a read error. The chain employs TRBV20-1 and TRBJ1-2; TRBD1 matches 8 bases. The CDR3 length is 14 residues. Germline-derived CDR1 and CDR2 are DFQATT and SNEGSKA (reference sequence). For the CDR3, the DNA is TGCAGTGCTAGTACAACGACAGGGGAATATGGCTACATTTTC. This gives the protein CSASTTTGEYGYIF.

As concerns this clonotype: An end of the junction differs from the germline gene, which may be a read error. The chain couples TRBV11-3 to TRBJ1-5; no reliable D call. Germline CDR1 is SGHNT and CDR2 is YENEEA. The CDR3 runs 13 residues. The CDR3, as DNA: TGTGCCAACAGCTCAGGCCCCGACCAGACCCAGCATTTT. Residues: CANSSGPDQTQHF.

This clonotype was detected many times. The chain couples TRBV20-1 to TRBJ2-1; no clear D gene. CDR3 length equals 11 residues. Germline CDR1 DFQATT, CDR2 SNEGSKA (reference sequence). V was pared by 3 bases and J by 6 bases, with 6 bases between. The CDR3 DNA sequence: TGCAGTGCTAGGAGCCCCAATGAGCAGTTCTTC. This codes for CSARSPNEQFF.

This CDR3 is CASSQDRSGRPDTQYF. Written as DNA, the CDR3 is TGTGCCAGCAGCCAAGACAGGTCGGGGAGACCAGATACGCAGTATTTT. The chain uses TRBV4-2 and TRBJ2-3, with D perhaps matching TRBD2 (5 bases). This CDR3 has 16 residues. Germline V gives CDR1 LGHNA, CDR2 YNFKEQ. V lost 0 bases and J lost 4, with 14 bases in between.

Note on this clonotype: This could be a read error, since a much larger clone is one nucleotide away. The rearrangement uses TRBV4-2 and TRBJ1-4; D gene uncertain. The CDR3 totals 14 residues. CDR1 is LGHNA and CDR2 is YNFKEQ in the germline V gene. The CDR3 DNA reads TGTGCCAGCAGCCAAATCACCATGGGAGTGAAACTGTTATTT. Amino acids: CASSQITMGVKLLF.

Regarding this clonotype: At one of its ends the junction is not consistent with the germline gene, which may arise from a read error. The chain combines TRBV12-3 or TRBV12-4 with TRBJ2-5, with D perhaps matching TRBD1 or TRBD2 (5 bases each). CDR3 length: 14 residues. The CDR3 region is CVSRNRSKGETRYF. In DNA, the CDR3 is TGTGTCAGCAGGAACAGGAGTAAGGGAGAGACCCGGTACTTC.

This clonotype appeared once. A much bigger clone sits one base away, suggesting this may be a read error. The chain uses TRBV29-1 and TRBJ2-3, with D uncertain. V was clipped by 4 bases and J by 2 bases, with 13 bases between them. The CDR3 totals 14 residues. Germline CDR1 is SQVTM and CDR2 is ANQGSEA. The CDR3 protein is CSVAPRVTTDTQYF. The CDR3 bases are TGCAGCGTTGCCCCTCGGGTTACCACAGATACGCAGTATTTT.

Note on this clonotype: A much bigger clone sits one base away, suggesting this may be a read error. The chain is built from TRBV6-2 or TRBV6-3 and TRBJ2-2, with D perhaps matching TRBD2 (5 bases). There are 15 residues in the CDR3. Germline V gene lookup returns CDR1 MNHEY and CDR2 SVGEGT. This CDR3 is CASKRHQDDTGVLFF. In DNA, the CDR3 is TGTGCCAGCAAGCGACACCAAGACGACACCGGGGTGCTGTTTTTT.